These 13 T cell receptor beta chains were sequenced from one sample in a study of blood T cell repertoires in COVID-19. TCRdb's table, derived via immunoSEQ multiplex PCR, lists solely in-frame clones and lacks some. The profile shows about 200,000 clones, roughly 91% of them singletons. What was sequenced was peripheral blood. The origin of the receptors is a man aged 40-55 years with active or convalescent COVID-19.

In its sample, this clone was seen once. The DNA for the CDR3 is TGTGCCAGCAGCCAAGAACAGGGGTTATCTGGGGCCAACGTCCTGACTTTC. Its translation is CASSQEQGLSGANVLTF. The V call is TRBV4-2, the J call TRBJ2-6, with 7 nucleotides matching TRBD1. The CDR3 totals 17 residues. V gave up 0 bases and J gave up 1 base; unmatched junction bases: 3. Per the germline V gene, CDR1 is LGHNA and CDR2 is YNFKEQ.

This chain links TRBV4-2 with TRBJ2-2; tentative D call: TRBD1 (5 bases). This CDR3 is 14 amino acids long. V was trimmed by 0 bases and J by 7 bases, leaving 9 bases between them. CDR1 and CDR2 (germline): LGHNA, YNFKEQ. CDR3: CASSQDRADGELFF. CDR3 in DNA: TGTGCCAGCAGCCAAGACAGGGCGGACGGGGAGCTGTTTTTT.

The chain is built from TRBV7-2 and TRBJ1-4; no reliable D call. From germline, CDR1 is SGHTA and CDR2 FQGNSA. V gave up 5 bases and J gave up 8 bases, with 9 bases separating them. This CDR3 is built from 12 residues. In DNA form, the CDR3 reads TGTGCCAGCAGCCCGGGGATGGAAAAACTGTTTTTT. It encodes CASSPGMEKLFF.

J is TRBJ2-2 and V is TRBV6-5; 8 bases fit TRBD2. The V and J ends lost 2 bases and 5 bases, in that order; junction bases with no gene match: 4. This CDR3 has 15 residues. Germline V gives CDR1 MNHEY, CDR2 SVGAGI. CDR3 residues: CASSYVAGGTGELFF. Written as DNA, the CDR3 is TGTGCCAGCAGTTACGTGGCGGGGGGAACCGGGGAGCTGTTTTTT.

This clone turned up a few times. V and J are TRBV9 and TRBJ2-4; 9 nucleotides align to TRBD1. V was clipped by 3 bases and J by 5 bases; unmatched bases: 3. The CDR3 totals 14 residues. Germline V gene lookup returns CDR1 SGDLS and CDR2 YYNGEE. CDR3: CASSGRTGENIQYF. The DNA for the CDR3 is TGTGCCAGCAGCGGAAGGACAGGGGAAAACATTCAGTACTTC. Filled out from reference TRBV9 and TRBJ2-4, the complete variable domain reads DSGVTQTPKHLITATGQRVTLRCSPRSGDLSVYWYQQSLDQGLQFLIQYYNGEERAKGNILERFSAQQFPDLHSELNLSSLELGDSALYFCASSGRTGENIQYFGAGTRLSVL.

CDR3 bases: TGTGCCATCAGTGAGTCGAATCTCCAGGGGGCAAAGAACACTGAAGCTTTCTTT. It is translated as CAISESNLQGAKNTEAFF. The chain joins TRBV10-3 to TRBJ1-1; 8 nucleotides match TRBD1. Trimming took 0 bases from V and 1 from J; bases not matched to a gene: 10. This CDR3 contains 18 residues. The germline CDR1 and CDR2 sequences are ENHRY and SYGVKD.

The J gene is TRBJ2-1, the V gene TRBV3-1 (or the pseudogene TRBV3-2); TRBD1 might be the D (6 bases). Trimming stripped 0 bases from V and 8 bases from J, with 14 bases between. Germline V gives CDR1 LGHDT, CDR2 YNNKEL (reference sequence). The CDR3 runs to 15 residues. CDR3 loop: CASSQDRTGRYEQFF. The CDR3 DNA is TGTGCCAGCAGCCAAGATCGAACAGGGCGATATGAGCAGTTCTTC.

This clone was detected a few times. The chain combines TRBV2 with TRBJ1-3; D is uncertain. This CDR3 contains 14 residues. The V and J ends lost 5 bases and 1 base respectively, with 9 bases between them. Germline CDR1 reads SNHLY; CDR2 reads FYNNEI. DNA of the CDR3: TGTGCCAGCAGTTTCGGGTTTTCTGGAAACACCATATATTTT. Encoded protein: CASSFGFSGNTIYF.

The chain is built from TRBV12-3 or TRBV12-4 and TRBJ2-3; no clear D. This CDR3 is built from 12 residues. The V and J ends lost 4 bases and 1 base respectively, with 3 bases between them. This chain's CDR3 is CASSSGTDTQYF. The CDR3 nucleotides read TGTGCCAGCAGTTCCGGCACAGATACGCAGTATTTT.

V gene TRBV5-5 combines with J gene TRBJ2-3; D gene ambiguous. Germline V lookup: CDR1 SGHKS, CDR2 YYEKEE (reference sequence). V lost 3 bases and J lost 0, with 14 bases in between. The CDR3 runs 16 residues. The CDR3 DNA is TGTGCCAGCAGCTCCTCCCCGTCGGTGAGCACAGATACGCAGTATTTT. This codes for CASSSSPSVSTDTQYF.

The chain employs TRBV10-3 and TRBJ1-6; 7 nucleotides agree with TRBD1. Germline V gives CDR1 ENHRY, CDR2 SYGVKD. V dropped 6 bases and J dropped 9; count of bases not matched to a gene: 23. The CDR3 extends over 19 amino acids. The CDR3 sequence is CAISAHGGTAPQRGSPLHF. The DNA of the CDR3 is TGTGCCATCAGCGCTCATGGGGGGACAGCGCCACAGAGAGGTTCACCCCTCCACTTT.

V and J are TRBV30 and TRBJ2-7; TRBD2 agrees at 8 bases. Trimming took 3 bases from V and 3 from J; bases not matched to a gene: 10. The CDR3 has 15 residues. Per germline, CDR1 GTSNPN and CDR2 SVGIG (reference sequence). CDR3 DNA sequence: TGTGCCTGGAGACCAATCGGGGGGGGCGTCTACGAGCAGTACTTC. This gives the protein CAWRPIGGGVYEQYF.

The CDR3 loop is CASSGPPTGQYGYTF. The CDR3 bases are TGTGCCAGCAGTGGACCCCCGACAGGGCAGTATGGCTACACCTTC. This chain connects TRBV25-1 to TRBJ1-2; TRBD1 aligns across 7 bases. Losses at the gene ends were 4 bases for V and 5 bases for J; bases not matched to a gene: 10. Germline V CDR1 and CDR2: MGHDK, SYGVNS. The CDR3 has 15 amino acids.